This T cell receptor (beta chain) originates from a study of tumor and adjacent non-tumor tissue in lung cancer. About this clonotype itself: What it binds is unknown.

General observations from the study: TCR diversity was significantly greater in tumor than normal lung tissue.

The template was RNA from unsorted bulk tissue. TCRbeta libraries were built with three rounds of nested PCR, modified from ARM-PCR. TCRdb reprocessed the multiplex PCR reads via MiXCR and lists one record per CDR3 protein. Of under 150,000 distinct CDR3 sequences in the sample, approximately 70% were seen once. The germline V gene has CDR1 SGHAT and CDR2 FQNNGV. This CDR3 has 13 amino acids. The V end lost 9 bases, the J end lost 3 bases, and 13 bases lay between the germline ends. The receptor's source is a man between 60 and 75 years old with small cell lung cancer. The specimen sequenced was lung tumor tissue. J is TRBJ2-3 and V is TRBV11-2; D is unresolved. The CDR3 bases are TGTGCCAGTACGTCGTTAGTTACAGATACGCAGTATTTT. It codes for CASTSLVTDTQYF.